This TCR beta chain was recorded in a study of cytomegalovirus exposure and HLA in healthy donors. Overall study context: As released early, the data held some 80 million unique TCRs from HLA-typed donors. In terms of ancestry, the Caucasian-associated cluster contained around 79% of the roughly 400 genotyped donors.

Note on this clone: Its antigen is not known.

The V gene's germline CDR1 is MNHEY and CDR2 SVGAGI. V was pared by 3 bases and J by 9 bases, with 14 bases between. The CDR3 extends over 13 amino acids. PCR involved 60 Vbeta and 13 Jbeta primers. Clones were read by immunoSEQ multiplex PCR, and TCRdb kept only the in-frame ones, dropping some. Of a few hundred thousand clones in the sample, about 75% were seen once. General study results and limits: Relative to equally common others, HLA-associated TCR beta chains showed greater clonal expansion in a later analysis.

The sequenced sample consisted of PBMCs. The sequence was collected from a female donor in good health and CMV-seronegative. The chain uses TRBV6-5 and TRBJ1-2; D ambiguous. CDR3: CASSYSPKTSYTF. For the CDR3, the DNA is TGTGCCAGCAGTTATAGTCCGAAAACGAGCTACACCTTC.